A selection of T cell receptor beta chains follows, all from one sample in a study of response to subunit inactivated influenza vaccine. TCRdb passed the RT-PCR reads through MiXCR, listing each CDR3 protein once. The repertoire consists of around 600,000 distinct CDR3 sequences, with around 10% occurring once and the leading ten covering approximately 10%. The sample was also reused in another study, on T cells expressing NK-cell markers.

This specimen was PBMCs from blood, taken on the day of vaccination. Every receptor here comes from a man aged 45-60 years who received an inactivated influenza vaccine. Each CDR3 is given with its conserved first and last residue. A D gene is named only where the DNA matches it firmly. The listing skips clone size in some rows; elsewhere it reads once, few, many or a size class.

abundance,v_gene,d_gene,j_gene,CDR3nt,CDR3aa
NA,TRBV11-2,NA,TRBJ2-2,TGTGCCAGCAGCTTAGCCTCAGGGCTAACCGGGGAGCTGTTTTTT,CASSLASGLTGELFF
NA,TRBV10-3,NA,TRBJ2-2,TGTGCCATCAGTGAACCGGGAGTGGGGAACCCCGGGGAGCTGTTTTTT,CAISEPGVGNPGELFF
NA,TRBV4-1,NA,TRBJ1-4,TGCGCCAGCAGCCAATGGGGGGGGACCAGAGGTGAAAAACTGTTTTTT,CASSQWGGTRGEKLFF
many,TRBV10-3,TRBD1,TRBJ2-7,TGTGCCATCAGTGAGTCGGACAGGGGGAGATACGAGCAGTACTTC,CAISESDRGRYEQYF
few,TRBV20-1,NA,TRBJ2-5,TGCAGTGCCTTACCAGGGGCTATTCAGACCCAGTACTTC,CSALPGAIQTQYF
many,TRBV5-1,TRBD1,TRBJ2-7,TGCGCCAGCAGCGCGACAGGGTCGTCGTACGAGCAGTACTTC,CASSATGSSYEQYF
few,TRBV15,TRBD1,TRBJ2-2,TGTGCCACCAGCGCACGACAGGGAAACACCGGGGAGCTGTTTTTT,CATSARQGNTGELFF
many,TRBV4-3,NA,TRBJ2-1,TGCGCCAGCAGCTCCCGAGCCGACTTGCCTTGGGCCTACAATGAGCAGTTCTTC,CASSSRADLPWAYNEQFF
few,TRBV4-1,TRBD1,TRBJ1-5,TGCGCCAGCAGCCAAGATTCGGCAGGGGGTCTCAGCAATCAGCCCCAGCATTTT,CASSQDSAGGLSNQPQHF
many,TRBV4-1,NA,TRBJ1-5,TGCGCCAGCAGCCAGGGACAACTAAATCAGCCCCAGCATTTT,CASSQGQLNQPQHF
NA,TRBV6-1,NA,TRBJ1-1,TGTGCCAGCAGCCGGGAGGCAGCGAACACTGAAGCTTTCTTT,CASSREAANTEAFF
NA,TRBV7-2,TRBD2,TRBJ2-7,TGTGCCAGCAGCTATAGCGGGGGGGCAGGGTACGAGCAGTACTTC,CASSYSGGAGYEQYF
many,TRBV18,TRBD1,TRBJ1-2,TGTGCCAGCTCACCGGGACAGGGCGGTGGCTACACCTTC,CASSPGQGGGYTF
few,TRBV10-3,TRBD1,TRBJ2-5,TGTGCCACCCGGGACAGGTCCATGGAGACCCAGTACTTC,CATRDRSMETQYF
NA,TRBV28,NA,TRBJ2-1,TGTGCCAGCAGTTTCGCGACAGCCTACAATGAGCAGTTCTTC,CASSFATAYNEQFF
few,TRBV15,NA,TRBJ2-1,TGTGCCACCAGCAGAGGTACCAACTACAATGAGCAGTTCTTC,CATSRGTNYNEQFF
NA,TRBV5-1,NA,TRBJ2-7,TGCGCCAGCAGTTCTTATACCTACGAGCAGTACTTC,CASSSYTYEQYF
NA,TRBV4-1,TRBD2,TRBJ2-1,TGCGCCAGCAGCCAAGTTTCTAGCGGAATTTCCAATGAGCAGTTCTTC,CASSQVSSGISNEQFF
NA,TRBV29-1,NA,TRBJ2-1,TGCAGCGCTGAACATAGCTCCTACAATGAGCAGTTCTTC,CSAEHSSYNEQFF
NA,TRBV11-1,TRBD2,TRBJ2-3,TGTGCCAGCAGCTTAGTACCGTCTAGCGGGGGATATACGCAGTATTTT,CASSLVPSSGGYTQYF
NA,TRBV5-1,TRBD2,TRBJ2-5,TGCGCCAGCAGCTTGGCCCTGGCTAGCGGTGAGACCCACTACTTC,CASSLALASGETHYF
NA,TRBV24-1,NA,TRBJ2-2,TGTGCCACCAGTTCCCCGCCAGGGGGGGAGAACACCGGGGAGCTGTTTTTT,CATSSPPGGENTGELFF
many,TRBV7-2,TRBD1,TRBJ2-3,TGTGCCAGCAGAAGTACTGGGACAGTTAGCACAGATACGCAGTATTTT,CASRSTGTVSTDTQYF
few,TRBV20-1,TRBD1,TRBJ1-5,TGCAGTGCTAGGGACAGGGCCCCTAGCCAGCCCCAGCATTTT,CSARDRAPSQPQHF
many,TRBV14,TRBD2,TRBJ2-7,TGTGCCAGCAGCCTGTGGCTAGCGGGTTTTTACGAGCAGTACTTC,CASSLWLAGFYEQYF
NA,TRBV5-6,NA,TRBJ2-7,TGTGCCAGCGCGAAAGGTACCTACGAGCAGTACTTC,CASAKGTYEQYF
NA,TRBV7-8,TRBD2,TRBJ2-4,TGTGCCAGCAGCCCGAATCTAGCGGGGGGCCTAATTTTTGGCAAAAACATTCAGTACTTC,CASSPNLAGGLIFGKNIQYF
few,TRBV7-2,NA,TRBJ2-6,TGTGCCAGCAGCTTAGTAGGCTCAACTGGGGCCAACGTCCTGACTTTC,CASSLVGSTGANVLTF
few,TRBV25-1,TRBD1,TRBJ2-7,TGTGCCAGCAGTCACTTGGGACAGGGGTCGCACTACGAGCAGTACTTC,CASSHLGQGSHYEQYF
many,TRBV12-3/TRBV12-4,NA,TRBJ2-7,TGTGCCAGCAGTTTCGTCGGGCCTGACTACGAGCAGTACTTC,CASSFVGPDYEQYF
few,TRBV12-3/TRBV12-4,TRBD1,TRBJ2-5,TGTGCCAGCAGTACCGGACAGGGGGCTACCCAGTACTTC,CASSTGQGATQYF
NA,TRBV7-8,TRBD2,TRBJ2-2,TGTGCCAGCAGCTTTGGTCCTAGCGGGGGGGCGACGAACACCGGGGAGCTGTTTTTT,CASSFGPSGGATNTGELFF
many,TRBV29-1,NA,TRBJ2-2,TGCAGCGTTGACCTAACTTGGAGTGGGGGGGAGCTGTTTTTT,CSVDLTWSGGELFF
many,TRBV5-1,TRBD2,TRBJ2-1,TGCGCCAGCAGCCCCGGTGGGCGGGGGGGCCGGAATGAGCAGTTCTTC,CASSPGGRGGRNEQFF
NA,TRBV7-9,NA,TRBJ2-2,TGTGCCAGCAGTCTACCGGGTCAGAACACCGGGGAGCTGTTTTTT,CASSLPGQNTGELFF
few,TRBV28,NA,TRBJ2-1,TGTGCCAGCAGTTTTGTGGGGCGCGGGTTTGAGCAGTTCTTC,CASSFVGRGFEQFF
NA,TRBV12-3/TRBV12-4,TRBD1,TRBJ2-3,TGTGCCAGCAGCGGACAGGGTAGGACAGATACGCAGTATTTT,CASSGQGRTDTQYF
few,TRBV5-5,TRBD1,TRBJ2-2,TGTGCCAGCAGCTTGGCCGACAGGGACACCGGGGAGCTGTTTTTT,CASSLADRDTGELFF
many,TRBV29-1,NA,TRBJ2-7,TGCAGCGTTCGAAACACCTACGAGCAGTACTTC,CSVRNTYEQYF
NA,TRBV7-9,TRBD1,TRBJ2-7,TGTGCCAGCAGCCTAATGGGACAGGGGGCATACGAGCAGTACTTC,CASSLMGQGAYEQYF
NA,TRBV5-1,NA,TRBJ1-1,TGCGCCAGCAGCCTAAGGACCCCTTGGACTGAAGCTTTCTTT,CASSLRTPWTEAFF
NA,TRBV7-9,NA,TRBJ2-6,TGTGCCAGCACCGATTACAGGGCTGGGGCCAACGTCCTGACTTTC,CASTDYRAGANVLTF
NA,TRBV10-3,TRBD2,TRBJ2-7,TGTGCCATCAAGGATAGCGGGGACTCCTACGAGCAGTACTTC,CAIKDSGDSYEQYF
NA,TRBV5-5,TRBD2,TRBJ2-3,TGTGCCAGCAGCCCGCGGACTAGTGTGAGGACGCAGTATTTT,CASSPRTSVRTQYF
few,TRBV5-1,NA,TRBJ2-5,TGCGCCAGCAGCTTGGGATGGACCCTAGGCCAAGAGACCCAGTACTTC,CASSLGWTLGQETQYF